One sample yielded the 28 T cell receptor beta chains listed below, sequenced in a study of regulatory T cells in long-lasting Graves disease. According to the study, TCR beta libraries were built with iRepertoire HTBI primers and CDR3-region Arm-PCR. MiXCR was run by TCRdb on the multiplex PCR reads, yielding one entry per CDR3 protein. The sample contains around 450,000 distinct CDR3 sequences, roughly 15% of which appear only once. The time point: newly diagnosed GD, antithyroid drugs for less than 3 months. PBMC RNA was the source of the TCR library. A further study also used this sample, focusing on T cells in Graves' hyperthyroidism and ophthalmopathy.

The sequences come from peripheral blood mononuclear cells (PBMCs), collected at new diagnosis, from a patient treated with antithyroid drugs. The receptor set was obtained from a man aged 40-55 years with Graves disease.

This chain links TRBV2 with TRBJ2-3; 7 positions agree with TRBD1. The CDR3 has 15 amino acids. CDR1 is SNHLY and CDR2 is FYNNEI in the germline V gene. With V trimmed by 5 bases and J by 2 bases, 7 bases remained unmatched. CDR3 in DNA: TGTGCCAGCAGTCTGACAGGGTTCGTCACAGATACGCAGTATTTT. Translated, it gives CASSLTGFVTDTQYF.

This clonotype was detected a few times. The gene calls are TRBV6-2 or TRBV6-3 and TRBJ2-7; D is perhaps TRBD2 (6 bases). The CDR3 is 16 amino acids. V was cut by 6 bases and J by 1 base, with 19 bases left in between. Germline CDR1 is MNHEY and CDR2 is SVGEGT. CDR3 residues: CASRPLAETKSYEQYF. Written as DNA, the CDR3 is TGTGCCAGCAGGCCATTAGCGGAGACAAAATCCTACGAGCAGTACTTC.

This clonotype has just a few counts. This chain links TRBV24-1 with TRBJ2-5; D perhaps matches TRBD2 (5 bases). Between the trimmed V and J ends, which lost 3 bases and 1 base, there was a span of 11 bases. Germline V gene lookup returns CDR1 KGHDR and CDR2 SFDVKD. The CDR3 extends over 15 amino acids. CDR3 DNA: TGTGCCACCAGTGATGGACGGGGATTCCAAGAGACCCAGTACTTC. It encodes CATSDGRGFQETQYF.

In its sample, this clonotype was seen many times. This rearrangement joins TRBV12-3 or TRBV12-4 to TRBJ2-5, with 15 bases fitting TRBD2. Germline trimming cut 4 bases from V and 4 bases from J; bases unmatched to any gene: 7. This CDR3 contains 17 residues. The CDR3 reads CASSYWTSGRVIETQYF. CDR3 nucleotides: TGTGCCAGCAGTTACTGGACTAGCGGGAGGGTTATAGAGACCCAGTACTTC.

This clonotype was seen many times. CDR3 coding DNA: TGTGCCAGCAGCCAAGATTTGTGGGAGTACAATGAGCAGTTCTTC. Translated, it gives CASSQDLWEYNEQFF. This chain uses TRBV3-1 with TRBJ2-1, with D maybe TRBD2 (5 bases). Germline V gene lookup returns CDR1 LGHDT and CDR2 YNNKEL (reference sequence). The CDR3 covers 15 residues. The germline V and J ends were trimmed by 0 bases and 4 bases, with 10 bases remaining between them.

This clonotype was found many times. The chain links TRBV28 to TRBJ2-7; D gene uncertain. The CDR3 is 13 amino acids. V lost 3 bases and J 3 bases, leaving 9 bases between the germline ends. From germline, CDR1 is MDHEN and CDR2 SYDVKM. The CDR3 loop is CASSFLQFYEQYF. The CDR3 coding sequence is TGTGCCAGCAGTTTCCTCCAATTCTACGAGCAGTACTTC.

This clonotype was seen ten or more times. This chain uses TRBV6-1 with TRBJ2-5, with unresolved D. Germline assignment: CDR1 MNHNS and CDR2 SASEGT. V was cut by 8 bases and J by 3 bases, with 16 bases left in between. The CDR3 totals 14 residues. DNA of the CDR3: TGTGCCAGCCATTACGGACCCGCGGAAGAGACCCAGTACTTC. Translated, it gives CASHYGPAEETQYF.

This clonotype was seen ten or more times. This chain links TRBV5-1 with TRBJ2-6, with D perhaps matching TRBD2 (6 bases). Germline V lookup: CDR1 SGHRS, CDR2 YFSETQ. Trimming removed 4 bases from V and 2 bases from J, with 16 bases in between. This CDR3 contains 17 residues. CDR3 nucleotide sequence: TGCGCCAGCAGCGGGGAGGTGCCCCTGGCTGGGGCCAACGTCCTGACTTTC. This sequence encodes CASSGEVPLAGANVLTF. The full variable domain, in which reference TRBV5-1 and TRBJ2-6 provide the parts outside the CDR3, is KAGVTQTPRYLIKTRGQQVTLSCSPISGHRSVSWYQQTPGQGLQFLFEYFSETQRNKGNFPGRFSGRQFSNSRSEMNVSTLELGDSALYLCASSGEVPLAGANVLTFGAGSRLTVL.

This clonotype was seen ten or more times. This chain links TRBV28 with TRBJ2-7, with no clear D. Germline V gene data show CDR1 as MDHEN and CDR2 as SYDVKM. The CDR3 covers 12 residues. The V gene lost 6 bases and the J gene lost 0 bases, with 6 bases spanning the gap. CDR3 region: CASSSDSYEQYF. CDR3 in DNA: TGTGCCAGCAGCTCAGACTCCTACGAGCAGTACTTC.

The chain couples TRBV24-1 to TRBJ2-1; tentatively, D is TRBD2 (5 bases). Per germline, CDR1 KGHDR and CDR2 SFDVKD. Between the trimmed V and J ends, which lost 3 bases and 8 bases, there was a span of 19 bases. The CDR3 totals 16 residues. CDR3 sequence: CATSDPSGGRWDEQFF. As DNA, the CDR3 is TGTGCCACCAGTGATCCGTCGGGCGGGCGCTGGGATGAGCAGTTCTTC.

This clonotype has at least ten counts. The chain is built from TRBV10-3 and TRBJ2-1; 11 bases align to TRBD2. Germline V gene lookup returns CDR1 ENHRY and CDR2 SYGVKD. The CDR3 totals 16 residues. V dropped 3 bases and J dropped 4; count of bases not matched to a gene: 5. CDR3 sequence: CAISELAGVYYNEQFF. DNA for the CDR3: TGTGCCATCAGTGAACTAGCGGGAGTTTATTACAATGAGCAGTTCTTC.

J is TRBJ2-5 and V is TRBV19, with TRBD1 matching over 11 bases. Germline CDR1 is LNHDA and CDR2 is SQIVND (reference sequence). There are 14 residues in the CDR3. Trimming at V came to 8 bases and at J to 5 bases, leaving 7 bases not matched to a gene. In DNA, the CDR3 is TGTGCCAGTGGTCCGGGACAGGGGGATGAGACCCAGTACTTC. Residues: CASGPGQGDETQYF.

For this clonotype: This may arise from a read error, as a much more abundant clone is one base away. The chain combines TRBV12-3 or TRBV12-4 with TRBJ2-6, with 11 bases identical to TRBD1. The CDR3 covers 17 residues. CDR3 loop: CASSRTGGGSGTNVLTF. CDR3 in DNA: TGTGCCAGCAGCAGGACAGGGGGCGGCTCTGGGACCAACGTCCTGACTTTC.

The genes are TRBV9 and TRBJ2-7; 10 nucleotides align to TRBD1. CDR1 is SGDLS, CDR2 YYNGEE, per germline. Trimming cost V 4 bases and J 0 bases; bases outside gene matches: 10. The CDR3 has 17 residues. The CDR3 DNA reads as TGTGCCAGCAGCCCTGGGACAGGGGACCGAAGCTCCTACGAGCAGTACTTC. It translates to CASSPGTGDRSSYEQYF.

This clonotype occurred many times. V usage is TRBV28 and J usage is TRBJ2-6; D gene unclear. V was cut by 6 bases and J by 0 bases, with 3 bases left in between. The CDR3 is made up of 13 amino acids. The germline V gene encodes CDR1 MDHEN and CDR2 SYDVKM. The CDR3 protein is CASRYSGANVLTF. CDR3 sequence (DNA): TGTGCCAGCAGGTACTCTGGGGCCAACGTCCTGACTTTC. The whole variable domain, filled in from reference TRBV28 and TRBJ2-6, reads DVKVTQSSRYLVKRTGEKVFLECVQDMDHENMFWYRQDPGLGLRLIYFSYDVKMKEKGDIPEGYSVSREKKERFSLILESASTNQTSMYLCASRYSGANVLTFGAGSRLTVL.

The chain employs TRBV29-1 and TRBJ1-1; unclear D gene. Germline V CDR1 and CDR2: SQVTM, ANQGSEA. This CDR3 region has 12 residues. The V and J ends lost 7 bases and 1 base respectively, with 10 bases between them. The CDR3: CSGGRENTEAFF. As DNA, the CDR3 is TGCAGCGGAGGAAGGGAGAACACTGAAGCTTTCTTT.

Of note for this clonotype: One base away lies a much larger clone, so this may be a sequencing read error. This chain links TRBV20-1 with TRBJ2-1; no definite D call. The CDR3 consists of 13 residues. Between the trimmed V and J ends, which lost 4 bases and 10 bases, there was a span of 17 bases. Germline lookup yields CDR1 DFQATT and CDR2 SNEGSKA (reference sequence). Written as DNA, the CDR3 is TGCAGTGCTAAGGGCAGATCTCCCTACGAGCAGTTCTTC. Encoded protein: CSAKGRSPYEQFF.

This clonotype was seen a few times. V is TRBV28 and J is TRBJ2-1; possibly TRBD2 for D (6 bases). Per germline, CDR1 MDHEN and CDR2 SYDVKM. V lost 6 bases, J lost 5 bases, and 14 bases lay in between. The CDR3 runs to 14 residues. The CDR3, as DNA: TGTGCCAGCAGATCCGGGACTTTTCACAATGAGCAGTTCTTC. Translation: CASRSGTFHNEQFF.

Ten or more counts support this clonotype. The chain combines TRBV28 with TRBJ2-1; 10 bases are a match to TRBD2. Germline V gene data show CDR1 as MDHEN and CDR2 as SYDVKM. This CDR3 spans 16 amino acids. V was pared by 6 bases and J by 7 bases, with 12 bases of the junction left unmatched. Here the CDR3 DNA reads TGTGCCAGCAGGGCTGACTACTTAGCGGGAGGTAATGAGCAGTTCTTC. Translating it yields CASRADYLAGGNEQFF. Using reference TRBV28 and TRBJ2-1 for the parts outside the CDR3, the full variable domain is DVKVTQSSRYLVKRTGEKVFLECVQDMDHENMFWYRQDPGLGLRLIYFSYDVKMKEKGDIPEGYSVSREKKERFSLILESASTNQTSMYLCASRADYLAGGNEQFFGPGTRLTVL.

The J gene is TRBJ1-5, the V gene TRBV20-1; D remains ambiguous. Trimming pared 3 bases from V and 5 bases from J, leaving 23 bases between. CDR1 and CDR2 (germline): DFQATT, SNEGSKA (reference sequence). This CDR3 has 17 amino acids. In nucleotides, the CDR3 is TGCAGTGCTAGCCGTCCAGCCGTGGAGCAGCTATATCAGCCCCAGCATTTT. Translated: CSASRPAVEQLYQPQHF.

This clonotype was counted only a few times. This chain connects TRBV28 to TRBJ2-7; D is ambiguous. There are 17 residues in the CDR3. V lost 2 bases and J lost 4, with 21 bases in between. Germline values: CDR1 MDHEN, CDR2 SYDVKM. In DNA form, the CDR3 reads TGTGCCAGCAGTTTACGCACCGCTAGTCTAGGGCGATACGAGCAGTACTTC. Translating gives CASSLRTASLGRYEQYF.

This clonotype was detected ten times or more. The V call is TRBV5-1, the J call TRBJ2-1; D could derive from TRBD1 or TRBD2 (5 bases each). The CDR3 extends over 16 amino acids. Germline-derived CDR1 and CDR2 are SGHRS and YFSETQ. Trimming removed 3 bases at V and 6 bases at J, with 19 bases between. The DNA of the CDR3 is TGCGCCAGCAGCTCGCCGGGACCTGGCGGATTCAATGAGCAGTTCTTC. Its translation is CASSSPGPGGFNEQFF.

This chain links TRBV15 with TRBJ1-1; D call uncertain. Between the trimmed V and J ends, which lost 1 base and 0 bases, there was a span of 0 bases. Germline CDR1 is LNHNV and CDR2 is YYDKDF (reference sequence). The CDR3 length is 12 residues. DNA of the CDR3: TGTGCCACCAGCAGAGTGAACACTGAAGCTTTCTTT. Its translation is CATSRVNTEAFF.

The chain is built from TRBV12-3 or TRBV12-4 and TRBJ2-1, with 9 bases matching TRBD1. This CDR3 is built from 20 residues. V lost 5 bases and J lost 7; bases outside the gene matches: 24. The CDR3 region is CASSPPEGTGLSGMGNEQFF. DNA of the CDR3: TGTGCCAGCAGTCCCCCGGAGGGGACAGGGTTAAGCGGGATGGGAAATGAGCAGTTCTTC.

This sequence joins TRBV12-3 or TRBV12-4 and TRBJ1-1; tentatively, D is TRBD1 (6 bases). The CDR3 spans 13 residues. The V and J ends lost 1 base and 7 bases respectively, with 10 bases between them. CDR3 amino acids: CASSLDRDVEAFF. As DNA, the CDR3 is TGTGCCAGCAGTTTAGACAGGGACGTTGAAGCTTTCTTT.

This clonotype was detected ten times or more. This sequence joins TRBV12-3 or TRBV12-4 and TRBJ1-5; tentative D call: TRBD1 (6 bases). Deletions cut 5 bases from V and 3 bases from J, with 14 bases between. This CDR3 comprises 15 residues. The chain's CDR3 is CASSHPGQYNQPQHF. CDR3 coding DNA: TGTGCCAGCAGTCATCCGGGACAATACAATCAGCCCCAGCATTTT.

This clonotype has at least ten counts. The chain couples TRBV20-1 to TRBJ2-7; 10 positions agree with TRBD1. The V and J ends lost 0 bases and 4 bases, in that order; junction bases with no gene match: 6. This CDR3 is built from 15 residues. From germline, CDR1 is DFQATT and CDR2 SNEGSKA (reference sequence). CDR3 in amino acids: CSARDPGQGIYEQYF. DNA of the CDR3: TGCAGTGCTAGAGATCCGGGACAGGGGATTTACGAGCAGTACTTC.

This clonotype was detected only a few times. No conserved phenylalanine or tryptophan is present at the end of the CDR3, so a read error is the likely explanation. This chain connects TRBV6-1 to TRBJ2-7; TRBD2 agrees at 8 bases. CDR1 is MNHNS, CDR2 SASEGT, per germline. There are 13 residues in the CDR3. Trimming removed 7 bases from V and 4 bases from J; junction bases left unmatched: 6. The CDR3 nucleotides are TGTGCCAGCAATCTAGCGGGTTCTTACGAGCAGTACCTC. Protein: CASNLAGSYEQYL.